The 28 T cell receptor beta chains in this list originate from one sample, sequenced in a study of CD8 T cells in ankylosing spondylitis. Study-level findings and limits: Characteristic, it appeared, of ankylosing spondylitis blood was a TCR beta motif of eight highly homologous variants.

TCRdb re-derived calls from the 5' RACE reads in MiXCR, one entry per CDR3 protein. The table records 400,000 to 450,000 distinct CDR3 sequences, 17% of them present only once. Their recognized antigens are unknown. The material sequenced was blood, either unsorted or a sorted T cell fraction (not recorded which). The receptor source for this set is a male donor with ankylosing spondylitis.

This clonotype occurred many times. The rearrangement links TRBV5-8 to TRBJ1-1; D possibly corresponds to TRBD1 (5 bases). V was cut by 6 bases and J by 5 bases, with 17 bases left in between. From germline, CDR1 is SGHTS and CDR2 YDEGEE. The CDR3 covers 14 residues. CDR3 DNA: TGTGCCAGCAATTTAATCAGGGTCGGAACTGAAGCTTTCTTT. It encodes CASNLIRVGTEAFF.

A few counts support this clonotype. The chain employs TRBV7-9 and TRBJ2-1; 9 nucleotides align to TRBD2. The CDR3 is made up of 16 amino acids. The germline V gene encodes CDR1 SEHNR and CDR2 FQNEAQ (reference sequence). Unmatched junction bases numbered 6, after V lost 5 bases and J lost 1 base. The CDR3 here is CASSTFSGRSYNEQFF. The CDR3 region has the DNA TGTGCCAGCAGCACCTTTAGCGGGAGATCCTACAATGAGCAGTTCTTC.

This clonotype was recorded at least ten times. The chain has TRBV5-1 and TRBJ2-3, with 10 positions matching TRBD2. The CDR3 covers 15 residues. Germline assignment: CDR1 SGHRS and CDR2 YFSETQ. J gave up 5 bases and V 6 bases, and 9 bases lay outside the gene matches. Here the CDR3 reads CASMEAGGDGDTQYF. CDR3 nucleotides: TGCGCCAGCATGGAAGCGGGGGGGGACGGAGATACGCAGTATTTT.

This CDR3 is CASITEPRAPLHF. Written as DNA, the CDR3 is TGTGCCAGCATCACCGAACCCAGGGCACCCCTCCACTTT. The chain recombines TRBV6-6 with TRBJ1-6, with D maybe TRBD1 (5 bases). The CDR3 is 13 amino acids. Germline V gene sequence: CDR1 MNHNY, CDR2 SVGAGI (reference sequence). V was cut by 7 bases and J by 11 bases, with 15 bases left in between.

The rearrangement joins TRBV11-2 to TRBJ2-3, with 12 bases aligning to TRBD2. This CDR3 is built from 16 residues. The V gene's germline CDR1 is SGHAT and CDR2 FQNNGV. Unmatched junction bases numbered 8, after V lost 6 bases and J lost 4 bases. The CDR3 region is CASSSVGTSGSDTQYF. CDR3 nucleotide sequence: TGTGCCAGCAGTTCCGTCGGGACTAGCGGGTCAGATACGCAGTATTTT.

This clonotype was seen more than once but under ten times. The chain is built from TRBV28 and TRBJ1-3; D is uncertain. CDR3 size: 16 residues. V lost 0 bases to trimming and J lost 0 bases, with 9 bases between them. The germline V gene encodes CDR1 MDHEN and CDR2 SYDVKM. As DNA, the CDR3 is TGTGCCAGCAGTTTATGGGAATCGGTCTCTGGAAACACCATATATTTT. Its translation: CASSLWESVSGNTIYF.

This chain joins TRBV27 and TRBJ2-3; the D gene is possibly TRBD2 (6 bases). The germline V and J ends were trimmed by 5 bases and 1 base, with 19 bases remaining between them. The CDR3 extends over 17 amino acids. Per germline, CDR1 MNHEY and CDR2 SMNVEV (reference sequence). CDR3 protein: CASSLTPARRGTDTQYF. The CDR3 nucleotides read TGTGCCAGCAGTCTAACCCCCGCGAGGAGGGGCACAGATACGCAGTATTTT.

The V gene is TRBV29-1, the J gene TRBJ1-4; TRBD1 agrees at 7 bases. This CDR3 has 14 amino acids. CDR1 is SQVTM, CDR2 ANQGSEA, per germline. With V trimmed by 4 bases and J by 6 bases, 8 bases remained unmatched. This CDR3 reads CSVAHRDSYEKLFF. The CDR3 DNA reads as TGCAGCGTTGCCCACCGGGACAGTTATGAAAAACTGTTTTTT.

CDR3 sequence: CASSDRVGDYGYTF. CDR3 coding DNA: TGTGCCAGCAGCGACAGGGTAGGGGACTATGGCTACACCTTC. This chain links TRBV5-4 with TRBJ1-2; 7 bases are shared with TRBD1. Germline CDR1 and CDR2: SGHNT and YYREEE (reference sequence). J was trimmed by 3 bases and V by 4 bases; bases with no gene match: 6. CDR3 length: 14 amino acids.

The chain combines TRBV20-1 with TRBJ2-1; D unresolved. The V gene's germline CDR1 is DFQATT and CDR2 SNEGSKA (reference sequence). CDR3 length equals 12 residues. The germline V and J ends were trimmed by 1 base and 6 bases, with 7 bases remaining between them. The CDR3 protein is CSARGAVNEQFF. The CDR3 DNA follows: TGCAGTGCTAGAGGGGCAGTCAATGAGCAGTTCTTC.

A single count supports this clonotype. V usage is TRBV24-1 and J usage is TRBJ2-5; TRBD2 matches 13 bases. The V and J ends lost 4 bases and 5 bases, in that order; junction bases with no gene match: 6. The CDR3 extends over 16 amino acids. Germline values: CDR1 KGHDR, CDR2 SFDVKD. Here the CDR3 DNA reads TGTGCCACCAGTGAAACTAGCGGGAGGGCCTATGAGACCCAGTACTTC. This translates into CATSETSGRAYETQYF.

In this sample, this clonotype turned up a few times. The CDR3 nucleotides are TGTGCCAGCACCGCGGGACTAGCGACCTACAATGAGCAGTTCTTC. Amino acids: CASTAGLATYNEQFF. This chain joins TRBV28 and TRBJ2-1, with 10 bases lining up with TRBD2. This CDR3 is built from 15 residues. Germline V CDR1 and CDR2: MDHEN, SYDVKM. Trimming at V came to 7 bases and at J to 2 bases, leaving 5 bases not matched to a gene.

This chain uses TRBV5-1 with TRBJ1-1; 8 bases agree with TRBD1. The CDR3 extends over 14 amino acids. Germline V gene lookup returns CDR1 SGHRS and CDR2 YFSETQ. V shed 4 bases and J 6 bases; nucleotides not matched to a gene: 8. The CDR3, as DNA: TGCGCCAGCAGCCCCCAAAAGACAGGGGCTGAAGCTTTCTTT. It is translated as CASSPQKTGAEAFF.

This rearrangement joins TRBV27 to TRBJ2-2, with TRBD2 identical over 7 bases. Per germline, CDR1 MNHEY and CDR2 SMNVEV (reference sequence). V lost 4 bases and J lost 7; bases outside the gene matches: 12. This CDR3 has 16 residues. CDR3 in DNA: TGTGCCAGCAGTTATAGCGGGCCCCCGATCGGCGGGGAGCTGTTTTTT. Its protein product is CASSYSGPPIGGELFF.

This clonotype was seen more than once but under ten times. The J gene is TRBJ2-1, the V gene TRBV20-1; D possibly corresponds to TRBD2 (6 bases). The germline V and J ends were trimmed by 1 base and 7 bases, with 8 bases remaining between them. Germline V lookup: CDR1 DFQATT, CDR2 SNEGSKA (reference sequence). CDR3 length: 12 residues. The CDR3 nucleotides are TGCAGTGCTAGAGTGCGGGAAAATGAGCAGTTCTTC. Its translation is CSARVRENEQFF.

This clonotype was detected only a few times. This CDR3 is CASSFGGGGNIQYF. CDR3 bases: TGTGCCAGCAGTTTCGGGGGGGGCGGAAACATTCAGTACTTC. The chain uses TRBV12-3 or TRBV12-4 and TRBJ2-4; TRBD2 matches at 8 bases. This CDR3 contains 14 residues. V trimming: 3 bases; J trimming: 6 bases; junction bases outside the gene matches: 4.

This clonotype is a singleton in its sample. This rearrangement joins TRBV28 to TRBJ1-5; possibly TRBD1 for D (6 bases). Germline assignment: CDR1 MDHEN and CDR2 SYDVKM. The CDR3 sequence is 14 residues long. Trimming removed 7 bases from V and 3 bases from J, with 13 bases in between. As DNA, the CDR3 is TGTGCCAGCACCCCTGACAGGAACAATCAGCCCCAGCATTTT. Translation gives CASTPDRNNQPQHF.

This clonotype was seen a few times. The rearrangement uses TRBV15 and TRBJ2-7; D not certain. This CDR3 is 13 amino acids long. Germline V gives CDR1 LNHNV, CDR2 YYDKDF (reference sequence). V was clipped by 0 bases and J by 6 bases, with 9 bases between them. CDR3 DNA sequence: TGTGCCACCAGCAGAGATCTCACATTCGAGCAGTACTTC. Translation: CATSRDLTFEQYF.

The chain employs TRBV5-5 and TRBJ2-2; 9 bases agree with TRBD2. The germline V gene encodes CDR1 SGHKS and CDR2 YYEKEE (reference sequence). The V segment lost 3 bases and the J segment 3 bases; nucleotides outside the gene matches: 6. This CDR3 comprises 16 residues. The CDR3 coding sequence is TGTGCCAGCAGCTCTCTTAGCGGGAGCGACACCGGGGAGCTGTTTTTT. Translated, it gives CASSSLSGSDTGELFF. The entire variable domain, with the rest obtained from reference TRBV5-5 and TRBJ2-2, is as follows: DAGVTQSPTHLIKTRGQQVTLRCSPISGHKSVSWYQQVLGQGPQFIFQYYEKEERGRGNFPDRFSARQFPNYSSELNVNALLLGDSALYLCASSSLSGSDTGELFFGEGSRLTVL.

This clonotype was counted at least ten times. The rearrangement links TRBV15 to TRBJ2-1; D possibly corresponds to TRBD2 (5 bases). Trimming shortened V by 0 bases and J by 4 bases, and 10 bases separated the two germline ends. CDR1 and CDR2 from the germline V gene are LNHNV and YYDKDF (reference sequence). CDR3 size: 15 residues. The CDR3, as DNA: TGTGCCACCAGCAGAGATGGTAGCGAGTACAATGAGCAGTTCTTC. Its translation: CATSRDGSEYNEQFF.

The CDR3 nucleotides are TGCGCCAGCAGTGAGTGGCGGGGCTCATACTATGGCTACACCTTC. It yields the protein CASSEWRGSYYGYTF. The rearrangement joins TRBV10-1 to TRBJ1-2, with a weak D call TRBD1 (5 bases). Trimming stripped 1 base from V and 3 bases from J, with 12 bases between. This CDR3 is 15 amino acids long. CDR1 and CDR2 (germline): WNHNN, SYGVQD (reference sequence).

The V gene is TRBV5-6, the J gene TRBJ1-2; maybe TRBD1 (5 bases). V was clipped by 0 bases and J by 4 bases, with 13 bases between them. Germline V gene sequence: CDR1 SGHDT, CDR2 YYEEEE. The CDR3 is made up of 15 amino acids. The CDR3 reads CASSLDGTGTYGYTF. Written as DNA, the CDR3 is TGTGCCAGCAGCTTGGATGGTACGGGGACCTATGGCTACACCTTC.

This clonotype was seen a few times. The gene calls are TRBV3-1 and TRBJ1-2; D may be TRBD1 (5 bases). This CDR3 is built from 14 residues. V was trimmed by 4 bases and J by 8 bases, leaving 17 bases between them. Germline CDR1 reads LGHDT; CDR2 reads YNNKEL (reference sequence). Here the CDR3 reads CASSPGTSGGGYTF. In nucleotides, the CDR3 is TGTGCCAGCAGCCCTGGGACTTCGGGGGGGGGCTACACCTTC.

This clonotype was observed a handful of times. V is TRBV7-6 and J is TRBJ1-6; the D is unclear. The CDR3 spans 15 residues. V lost 2 bases to trimming and J lost 5 bases, with 10 bases between them. Germline V CDR1 and CDR2: SGHVS, FNYEAQ. CDR3 protein: CASSLMYANNSPLHF. The CDR3, as DNA: TGTGCCAGCAGCTTAATGTACGCTAATAATTCACCCCTCCACTTT.

The chain combines TRBV6-1 with TRBJ1-2; TRBD1 matches at 7 bases. The CDR3 extends over 15 amino acids. Losses at the gene ends were 1 base for V and 8 bases for J; bases not matched to a gene: 10. Germline V gene data show CDR1 as MNHNS and CDR2 as SASEGT. CDR3 coding DNA: TGTGCCAGCAGTGAAGAAGGGGCAGGGGGAAAAGGCTACACCTTC. It yields the protein CASSEEGAGGKGYTF.

This clonotype appeared a few times. The rearrangement links TRBV12-3 or TRBV12-4 to TRBJ2-5; the match to TRBD1 covers 10 bases. This CDR3 contains 11 residues. The J segment lost 13 bases and the V segment lost 6 bases, leaving 5 bases of the junction unmatched. The CDR3 region is CASSPGTGAYF. In DNA, the CDR3 is TGTGCCAGCAGCCCCGGGACAGGGGCGTACTTC.

The chain employs TRBV19 and TRBJ2-7; D remains ambiguous. The germline gives CDR1 LNHDA, CDR2 SQIVND (reference sequence). The ends were cut back, 3 bases at V and 4 bases at J, with 10 bases in the middle. The CDR3 is 13 amino acids. CDR3 region: CASSIKIGYEQYF. The CDR3 coding sequence is TGTGCCAGTAGTATTAAAATCGGATACGAGCAGTACTTC.

In this sample, this clonotype turned up many times. The chain uses TRBV12-3 or TRBV12-4 and TRBJ2-2; TRBD2 aligns across 8 bases. The CDR3 length is 16 residues. The J segment lost 6 bases and the V segment lost 1 base, leaving 7 bases of the junction unmatched. The CDR3 sequence: CASSLGLAGTPGELFF. DNA of the CDR3: TGTGCCAGCAGTTTAGGATTAGCGGGGACTCCCGGGGAGCTGTTTTTT.